The 18 T cell receptor beta chains in this list originate from one sample, sequenced in a study of CD8+CD57+ T cells in acquired aplastic anemia. In patients chosen for sequencing, flow cytometry had shown CD8+CD57+ cell expansion. Profiling of TCR beta VDJ combinations and CDR3 sequences used genomic DNA as template. MiXCR, run by TCRdb on the reads, gives a single entry per CDR3 protein. The top ten hold about 1.7% of the sample, which has more than 150,000 distinct CDR3 sequences, around 48% seen once. Sequencing input: sorted CD4+, CD8+, or CD8+CD57+ T cells (not recorded which) from PBMCs. The receptors come from a human donor with aplastic anemia.

The rearrangement joins TRBV7-4 to TRBJ2-1; D may be TRBD2 (6 bases). CDR1 SGHVT and CDR2 SQSDAQ come from the germline V gene. The CDR3 contains 12 residues. Trimming shortened V by 5 bases and J by 9 bases, and 11 bases separated the two germline ends. The CDR3 spells CASSQGGIEQFF. CDR3 DNA sequence: TGTGCCAGCAGCCAAGGAGGGATTGAGCAGTTCTTC.

As concerns this clonotype: At one boundary the junction diverges from the germline segment, which might be a read error. The CDR3 protein is CARQDRIYGYTF. DNA of the CDR3: TGTGCCAGACAGGACAGGATCTATGGCTACACTTTC. The chain carries TRBV2 and TRBJ1-2; 7 positions match TRBD1. The V gene's germline CDR1 is SNHLY and CDR2 FYNNEI. The CDR3 runs 12 residues.

The chain is built from TRBV19 and TRBJ1-1, with D possibly being TRBD1 (5 bases). Germline-derived CDR1 and CDR2 are LNHDA and SQIVND (reference sequence). Trimming stripped 5 bases from V and 3 bases from J, with 7 bases between. CDR3 length equals 12 residues. In DNA, the CDR3 is TGTGCCAGTAGTTGGGGGTACACTGAAGCTTTCTTT. This translates into CASSWGYTEAFF.

This chain links TRBV29-1 with TRBJ2-7, with TRBD1 as a possible D gene (5 bases). Looked up from germline, CDR1 is SQVTM and CDR2 is ANQGSEA. Trimming removed 2 bases from V and 6 bases from J, with 11 bases in between. The CDR3 loop spans 12 amino acids. This CDR3 is CSVERQGSEQYF. CDR3 sequence (DNA): TGCAGCGTTGAACGGCAGGGAAGCGAGCAGTACTTC.

The V gene is TRBV5-4, the J gene TRBJ1-5; 8 bases agree with TRBD1. Trimming at V came to 1 base and at J to 3 bases, leaving 15 bases not matched to a gene. Germline values: CDR1 SGHNT, CDR2 YYREEE (reference sequence). This CDR3 is 19 amino acids long. CDR3 nucleotides: TGTGCCAGCAGCTTGCAGGGTTCAGGGGGCGCGATTGACAATCAGCCCCAGCATTTT. This sequence encodes CASSLQGSGGAIDNQPQHF.

This clonotype was detected many times. The chain couples TRBV19 to TRBJ2-4; 8 positions match TRBD2. Unmatched junction bases numbered 16, after V lost 5 bases and J lost 7 bases. Germline V lookup: CDR1 LNHDA, CDR2 SQIVND (reference sequence). CDR3 length equals 17 residues. The CDR3 spells CASSPESGGLVKNIQYF. CDR3 DNA: TGTGCCAGTAGTCCAGAGTCGGGGGGACTAGTAAAGAACATTCAGTACTTC. The entire variable domain, with the rest obtained from reference TRBV19 and TRBJ2-4, is as follows: DGGITQSPKYLFRKEGQNVTLSCEQNLNHDAMYWYRQDPGQGLRLIYYSQIVNDFQKGDIAEGYSVSREKKESFPLTVTSAQKNPTAFYLCASSPESGGLVKNIQYFGAGTRLSVL.

Remarks on this clonotype: As the CDR3 is not closed by the conserved phenylalanine or tryptophan, this likely results from a read error. The chain has TRBV10-3 and TRBJ1-5; D call uncertain. CDR1 ENHRY and CDR2 SYGVKD come from the germline V gene. Trimming removed 6 bases from V and 11 bases from J, with 17 bases in between. This CDR3 spans 13 amino acids. Written as DNA, the CDR3 is TGTGCCATCAGCGTGGGATCGCGGAAGACCCAGCATTGT. Amino acids: CAISVGSRKTQHC.

The chain joins TRBV6-1 to TRBJ1-4; 8 nucleotides align to TRBD1. Germline V lookup: CDR1 MNHNS, CDR2 SASEGT. With V trimmed by 6 bases and J by 0 bases, 0 bases remained unmatched. There are 14 residues in the CDR3. As DNA, the CDR3 is TGTGCCAGCAGGGACAGGGCAACTAATGAAAAACTGTTTTTT. The encoded protein is CASRDRATNEKLFF.

J is TRBJ2-3 and V is TRBV19; 9 bases map to TRBD1. Germline lookup yields CDR1 LNHDA and CDR2 SQIVND (reference sequence). With V trimmed by 4 bases and J by 2 bases, 4 bases remained unmatched. This CDR3 has 15 residues. CDR3 amino acids: CASSTGQGFTDTQYF. CDR3 sequence (DNA): TGTGCCAGTAGTACGGGACAGGGCTTCACAGATACGCAGTATTTT.

This clonotype appeared many times. CDR3 in amino acids: CASSADDWGLSYNEQFF. The CDR3 coding sequence is TGTGCCAGCAGCGCAGACGACTGGGGCCTCTCCTACAATGAGCAGTTCTTC. The rearrangement joins TRBV9 to TRBJ2-1, with D possibly TRBD1 on 5 matching bases. V was cut by 3 bases and J by 0 bases, with 16 bases left in between. CDR3 length: 17 residues. The germline CDR1 and CDR2 sequences are SGDLS and YYNGEE. Drawing the rest from reference TRBV9 and TRBJ2-1, the complete variable domain is DSGVTQTPKHLITATGQRVTLRCSPRSGDLSVYWYQQSLDQGLQFLIQYYNGEERAKGNILERFSAQQFPDLHSELNLSSLELGDSALYFCASSADDWGLSYNEQFFGPGTRLTVL.

By sample share, this clonotype is medium-sized. This sequence joins TRBV15 and TRBJ1-1; a weak D match, TRBD1 (5 bases). The length of the CDR3 is 13 residues. Between the trimmed V and J ends, which lost 0 bases and 5 bases, there was a span of 7 bases. Germline values: CDR1 LNHNV, CDR2 YYDKDF (reference sequence). CDR3 coding DNA: TGTGCCACCAGCAGAGATCAGGGTACTGAAGCTTTCTTT. It yields the protein CATSRDQGTEAFF.

In this sample, this clonotype turned up a few times. The rearrangement joins TRBV19 to TRBJ2-7; 7 bases map to TRBD1. The germline CDR1 and CDR2 sequences are LNHDA and SQIVND (reference sequence). V lost 6 bases, J lost 5 bases, and 16 bases stayed unmatched. The CDR3 is 16 amino acids. The CDR3 sequence is CASRNRDSPSLHEQYF. In DNA form, the CDR3 reads TGTGCCAGTAGAAACCGGGACAGCCCTTCCCTCCACGAGCAGTACTTC.

This rearrangement joins TRBV29-1 to TRBJ2-5; 12 nucleotides line up with TRBD1. The CDR3 has 17 residues. The V segment lost 8 bases and the J segment 2 bases; nucleotides outside the gene matches: 15. Germline loops: CDR1 SQVTM, CDR2 ANQGSEA. CDR3 in DNA: TGCAGCTCCCGGGACAGGGGGCTCCACACCCGACAAGAGACCCAGTACTTC. It codes for CSSRDRGLHTRQETQYF.

The table lists this clonotype with many counts. The chain links TRBV24-1 to TRBJ2-5; D gene ambiguous. Germline V lookup: CDR1 KGHDR, CDR2 SFDVKD. The CDR3 runs to 12 residues. V was pared by 0 bases and J by 4 bases, with 2 bases between. In DNA form, the CDR3 reads TGTGCCACCAGTGATTTGCTAGAGACCCAGTACTTC. Its protein product is CATSDLLETQYF.

The V and J genes are TRBV24-1 and TRBJ1-6, with D perhaps matching TRBD1 (6 bases). Between the trimmed V and J ends, which lost 0 bases and 0 bases, there was a span of 8 bases. The CDR3 has 17 amino acids. Germline CDR1 KGHDR, CDR2 SFDVKD. The chain's CDR3 is CATSDLDRSSYNSPLHF. CDR3 sequence (DNA): TGTGCCACCAGTGATTTGGACAGGAGCTCCTATAATTCACCCCTCCACTTT.

The J gene is TRBJ2-5, the V gene TRBV7-2; D gene uncertain. This CDR3 has 12 residues. V lost 1 base, J lost 4 bases, and 4 bases lay in between. Per the germline V gene, CDR1 is SGHTA and CDR2 is FQGNSA. This CDR3 reads CASSLGVETQYF. In nucleotides, the CDR3 is TGTGCCAGCAGCTTAGGTGTAGAGACCCAGTACTTC.

The sample holds many counts of this clonotype. V usage is TRBV7-2 and J usage is TRBJ2-1; TRBD2 matches at 15 bases. Germline trimming cut 4 bases from V and 12 bases from J; bases unmatched to any gene: 4. The germline CDR1 and CDR2 sequences are SGHTA and FQGNSA. This CDR3 region has 14 residues. In DNA, the CDR3 is TGTGCCAGCAGCTCGGGACTAGCGGGAGGCGGGCAGTTCTTC. Translating gives CASSSGLAGGGQFF.

At least ten counts were recorded for this clonotype. The V call is TRBV27, the J call TRBJ2-7; 7 positions agree with TRBD2. In germline, CDR1 is MNHEY, CDR2 SMNVEV (reference sequence). J gave up 3 bases and V 5 bases, and 10 bases lay outside the gene matches. The CDR3 is 15 residues long. The CDR3 DNA reads as TGTGCCAGCAGTCCCTCGGACGGGAGGATCTACGAGCAGTACTTC. Protein product: CASSPSDGRIYEQYF.